The clone carrying this T cell receptor beta chain was detected many times. Unique molecular identifiers were used in preparing the TCRbeta library. TCRdb reanalysed the PCR reads using MiXCR and keeps one entry per CDR3 protein. The sample lists about 230,000 distinct CDR3 sequences; around 8.9% were seen once. The V and J ends lost 4 bases and 6 bases respectively, with 13 bases between them. The CDR3 consists of 13 residues. The germline V gene has CDR1 SGHRS and CDR2 YFSETQ. These data originate in a study of T-cell reconstitution after alpha-beta-depleted transplantation in children. The chain combines TRBV5-1 with TRBJ1-1; the D gene is possibly TRBD1 (5 bases). This clonotype was obtained from a human donor who donated a stem cell graft to a child with SCID. Sample: PBMCs from the stem cell graft donor, taken from the stem cell graft. The CDR3 DNA is TGCGCCAGCAGCCCCGACAGTTTGCCTGAAGCTTTCTTT. Protein: CASSPDSLPEAFF.